Given below is one T cell receptor (beta chain) in context. There is no known antigen for this receptor. Base qualities are not at hand, and no much larger clone is one base apart. The donors were healthy, HIV-negative adults who had no recently reported acute infections or vaccinations. Every donor was a Caucasian adult living in Nashville, Tennessee, USA. CD4+ T cells were enriched by magnetic negative selection; naive cells were then positively selected on CD45RA, and the negative fraction formed the memory subset. Blood was collected by leukapheresis, and PBMCs were isolated by Ficoll-Histopaque density gradient centrifugation and then cryopreserved in liquid nitrogen vapor phase. Purity and quantity of every magnetically sorted T cell population were checked by analytical flow cytometry. Genomic DNA was isolated from every sorted fraction and measured by UV absorbance on a Nanodrop 2000c. The data were taken from a study of shared clonotypes between healthy human individuals (TCRdb year 2020). About the investigation overall: The cohort comprised a couple of women and three men aged 18 to 49 years. Each donor's leukapheresis produced roughly between roughly 0.94 and 9.5 billion PBMCs. For each donor, CD4 naive and CD4 memory were each run on three plates, CD8 naive on two plates, and CD8 memory on one plate. Blood TCR repertoires of 5 or 6 healthy adults were deeply sequenced to estimate repertoire size and the extent of clonotype sharing between individuals. Libraries were prepared and TCR repertoires were sequenced by different laboratories using diverse techniques, in order to increase sequencing depth and limit assay-specific biases.

The cysteine opens and the phenylalanine closes a CDR3 of 16 amino acids. The only DNA kept is the CDR3, 48 bases in frame from the first base. Sequences GTSNPN (CDR1) and SVGIG (CDR2) are obtained from the germline V gene (reference sequence). The V end loses 0 bases and the J end loses 6 bases, and a stretch of 17 bases separates them. Using the deep immunoSEQ assay, TCR CDR3 regions were amplified from genomic DNA by multiplex PCR. Genomic DNA extracted from each cell subset was distributed evenly over all wells of several immunoSEQ 96-well plates, and each plate served as one replicate. For sorted subsets, each replicate PCR was loaded with approximately 200 ng genomic DNA, equivalent to 30,000 or so T cell genomes. Purified libraries were measured with a Qubit 3.0 fluorometer, size-checked on a Bioanalyzer 2100, and measured again with the KAPA Library Quantification kit. Every immunoSEQ 96-well plate was sequenced on a separate single-read 150-cycle Illumina NextSeq 550 flow cell. The paper's processing steps were these. Because the immunoSEQ output held only junctional sequences and lacked quality scores, the filtering could not match the filtering applied to full-length reads. To assign V/J genes and CDR3, sequences were annotated against IMGT germline references using PyIR, a Python wrapper for IgBLAST v1.9. Reads were filtered out if the reads had weak V/J assignments (E-value above 1e-6), no CDR3, stop codons, out-of-frame junctions, or ambiguous translated residues. A V3J clonotype was defined by an identical inferred V gene, J gene, and CDR3 amino acid sequence. The percentage overlap between two repertoires was calculated by dividing the number of shared unique clonotypes by the size of the smaller repertoire. Repertoire richness was assessed with RTK rarefaction, the Chao1 estimator, and Recon v2.1 estimates of unobserved clonotypes. Generation probabilities were computed with OLGA for all TCRbeta clonotypes obtained by the gDNA method from several donors. TCRdb obtained this table from immuneACCESS and retained in-frame rearrangements with V and J assigned. These tables miss some clones; where compared with another copy, unresolved V genes account for less than half of the shortfall, and the remainder is unexplained. Clone size and V and J calls were adopted from that table, with D and trimming inferred from the DNA. In this sample the table shows roughly 2 million clones, approximately 96% of which occur a single time. Of the sample, approximately 0.13% is held by the ten largest clones.

What the work shows at the level of the full study, not this receptor alone: Pairwise subsampling indicated that sequencing depth was expected to affect the degree of clonotype sharing among donors. Naive subsets generally had larger estimated clonotype richness than memory subsets. Sharing across a few donors was observed for roughly 5% of naive CD4, under 4% of naive CD8, about 2.3% of memory CD4, and roughly 0.4% of memory CD8 clonotypes. Because the study included a small number of donors, the genetic and exposure-history diversity represented was limited. Higher generation probabilities were observed for clonotypes shared by all four sorted-subset donors than for non-shared clonotypes. Rarefaction of sorted-subset datasets indicated incomplete sequencing despite the large sequencing depth. Sampling was limited to blood, and TCR repertoires in tissue likely differ from TCR repertoires in blood.

Material for sequencing was naive CD4+ T cells sorted from blood. In the paper's terms, the cell subset or site label means: CD45RA+ positively selected. The clonotype was recovered from a young man in good health. Recombination joined TRBV30 with TRBJ1-4, with TRBD1 perhaps the D gene, on 6 matching bases. The sequence in DNA is TGTGCCTGGAGTGTAGCGCGCCAGGGGTTTTATGAAAAACTGTTTTTT. It specifies CAWSVARQGFYEKLFF.